This T cell receptor (beta chain) was captured in a study of cytotoxic CD8 clonotypes in ibrutinib-treated CLL. Whole-study context: Responses: roughly 25 partial, 2 complete; after median around 64 months, about 15 stayed remitted, approximately twelve progressed.

Libraries were prepared by immunoSEQ multiplex PCR; TCRdb keeps only in-frame clonotypes and omits some of them. The sample lists 150,000 to 200,000 clones, roughly 90% seen once, with around 3.1% in the top ten. The germline V gene has CDR1 MDHEN and CDR2 SYDVKM. Trimming removed 7 bases from V and 4 bases from J, with 23 bases in between. This CDR3 has 16 amino acids. The receptor comes from a human donor with chronic lymphocytic leukemia. The sequenced sample was PBMCs, obtained at disease progression, from a patient treated with ibrutinib. The chain carries TRBV28 and TRBJ2-7; either TRBD1 or TRBD2 may fit D (5 bases each). CDR3 nucleotide sequence: TGTGCCAGCACTACCCCCGGGACGGGCTACCAATACGAGCAGTACTTC. As protein: CASTTPGTGYQYEQYF.